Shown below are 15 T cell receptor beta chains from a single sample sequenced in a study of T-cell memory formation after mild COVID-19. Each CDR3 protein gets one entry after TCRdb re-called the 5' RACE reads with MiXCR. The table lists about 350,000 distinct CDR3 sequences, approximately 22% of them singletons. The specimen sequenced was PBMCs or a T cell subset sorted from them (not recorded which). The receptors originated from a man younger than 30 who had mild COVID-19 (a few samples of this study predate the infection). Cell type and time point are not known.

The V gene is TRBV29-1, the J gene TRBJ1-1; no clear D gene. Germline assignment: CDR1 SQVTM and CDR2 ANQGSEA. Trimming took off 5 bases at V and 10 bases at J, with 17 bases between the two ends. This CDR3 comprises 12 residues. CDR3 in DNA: TGCAGCGTTAACGGGGAGGGAGCGTTAGCTTTCTTT. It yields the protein CSVNGEGALAFF. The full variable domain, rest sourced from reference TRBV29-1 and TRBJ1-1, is SAVISQKPSRDICQRGTSLTIQCQVDSQVTMMFWYRQQPGQSLTLIATANQGSEATYESGFVIDKFPISRPNLTFSTLTVSNMSPEDSSIYLCSVNGEGALAFFGQGTRLTVV.

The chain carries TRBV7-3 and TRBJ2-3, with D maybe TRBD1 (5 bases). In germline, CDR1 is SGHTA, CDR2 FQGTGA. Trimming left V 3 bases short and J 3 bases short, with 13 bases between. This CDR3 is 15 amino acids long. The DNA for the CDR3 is TGTGCCAGCAGCTTTTTTTCTGGGGCAACAGATACGCAGTATTTT. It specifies CASSFFSGATDTQYF.

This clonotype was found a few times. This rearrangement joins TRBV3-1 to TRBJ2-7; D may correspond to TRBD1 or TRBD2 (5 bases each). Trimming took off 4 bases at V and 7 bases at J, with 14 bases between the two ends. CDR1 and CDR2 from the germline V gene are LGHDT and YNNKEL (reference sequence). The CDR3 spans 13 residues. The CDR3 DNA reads TGTGCCAGCAGCCTCGAGGGAAAGGGGGAGCAGTACTTC. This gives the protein CASSLEGKGEQYF.

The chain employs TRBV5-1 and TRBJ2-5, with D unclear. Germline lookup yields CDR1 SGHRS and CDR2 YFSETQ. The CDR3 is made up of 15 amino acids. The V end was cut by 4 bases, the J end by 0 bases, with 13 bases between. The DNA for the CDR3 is TGCGCCAGCAGCCCCGGTTCGGTAAACCAAGAGACCCAGTACTTC. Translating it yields CASSPGSVNQETQYF.

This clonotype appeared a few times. The CDR3 is CSARDQDSVKSYEQYF. For the CDR3, the DNA is TGCAGTGCTAGAGATCAGGACTCTGTGAAATCCTACGAGCAGTACTTC. The chain uses TRBV20-1 and TRBJ2-7, with D perhaps TRBD2 (5 bases). The CDR3 is made up of 16 amino acids. Trimming removed 0 bases from V and 1 base from J, with 16 bases in between. From germline, CDR1 is DFQATT and CDR2 SNEGSKA (reference sequence).

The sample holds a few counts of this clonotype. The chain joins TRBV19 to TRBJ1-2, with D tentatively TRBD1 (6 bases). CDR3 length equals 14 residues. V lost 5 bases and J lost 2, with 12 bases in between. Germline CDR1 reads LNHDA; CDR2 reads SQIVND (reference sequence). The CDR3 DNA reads TGTGCCAGTAGTCAAAACAGGGACAACTATGGCTACACCTTC. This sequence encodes CASSQNRDNYGYTF.

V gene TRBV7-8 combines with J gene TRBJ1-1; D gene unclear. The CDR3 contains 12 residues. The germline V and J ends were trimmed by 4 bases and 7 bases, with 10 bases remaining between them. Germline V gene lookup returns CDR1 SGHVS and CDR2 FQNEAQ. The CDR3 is CASSSGPYEAFF. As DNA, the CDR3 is TGTGCCAGCAGCTCCGGACCATATGAAGCTTTCTTT.

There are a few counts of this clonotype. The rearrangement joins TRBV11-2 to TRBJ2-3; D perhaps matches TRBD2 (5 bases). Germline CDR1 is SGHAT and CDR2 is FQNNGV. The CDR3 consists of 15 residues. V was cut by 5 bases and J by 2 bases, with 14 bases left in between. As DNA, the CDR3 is TGTGCCAGCAGCCCCCCCTCGGGGATCACAGATACGCAGTATTTT. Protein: CASSPPSGITDTQYF.

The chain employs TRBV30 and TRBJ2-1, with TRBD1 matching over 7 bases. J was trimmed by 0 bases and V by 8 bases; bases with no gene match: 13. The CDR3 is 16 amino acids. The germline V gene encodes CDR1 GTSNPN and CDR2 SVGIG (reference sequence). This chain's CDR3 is CARGVGGLSSYNEQFF. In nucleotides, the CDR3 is TGTGCCCGGGGAGTAGGGGGCTTAAGCTCCTACAATGAGCAGTTCTTC.

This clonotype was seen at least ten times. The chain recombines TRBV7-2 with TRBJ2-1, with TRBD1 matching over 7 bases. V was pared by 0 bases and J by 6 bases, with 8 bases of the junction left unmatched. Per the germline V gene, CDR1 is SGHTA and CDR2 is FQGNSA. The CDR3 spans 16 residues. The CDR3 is CASSLAGTAVGNEQFF. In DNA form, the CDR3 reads TGTGCCAGCAGCTTAGCCGGGACAGCGGTGGGCAATGAGCAGTTCTTC.

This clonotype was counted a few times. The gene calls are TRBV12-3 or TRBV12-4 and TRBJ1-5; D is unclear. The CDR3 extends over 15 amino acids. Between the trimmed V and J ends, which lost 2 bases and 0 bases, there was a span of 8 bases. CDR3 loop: CASSLWGVSNQPQHF. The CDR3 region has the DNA TGTGCCAGCAGTTTATGGGGAGTTAGCAATCAGCCCCAGCATTTT.

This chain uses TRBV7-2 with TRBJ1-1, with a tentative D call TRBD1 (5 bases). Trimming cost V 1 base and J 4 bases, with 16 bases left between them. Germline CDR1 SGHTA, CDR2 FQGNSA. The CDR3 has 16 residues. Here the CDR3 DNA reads TGTGCCAGCAGCTTAGTACACGGGGGATGGAGCACTGAAGCTTTCTTT. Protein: CASSLVHGGWSTEAFF.

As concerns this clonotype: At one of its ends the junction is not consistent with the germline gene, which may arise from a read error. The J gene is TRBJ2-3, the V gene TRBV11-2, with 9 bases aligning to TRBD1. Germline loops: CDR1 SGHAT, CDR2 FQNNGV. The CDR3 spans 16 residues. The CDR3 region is CASSPDLDRGTDTQYF. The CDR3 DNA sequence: TGTGCCAGCAGCCCCGACTTGGACAGGGGCACGGATACGCAGTATTTT.

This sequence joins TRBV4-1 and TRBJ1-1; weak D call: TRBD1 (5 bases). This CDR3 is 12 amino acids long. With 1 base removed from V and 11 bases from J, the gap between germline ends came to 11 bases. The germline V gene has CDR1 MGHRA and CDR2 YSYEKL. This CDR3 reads CASSQGQGEAFF. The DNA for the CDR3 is TGCGCCAGCAGCCAAGGGCAGGGCGAGGCTTTCTTT.

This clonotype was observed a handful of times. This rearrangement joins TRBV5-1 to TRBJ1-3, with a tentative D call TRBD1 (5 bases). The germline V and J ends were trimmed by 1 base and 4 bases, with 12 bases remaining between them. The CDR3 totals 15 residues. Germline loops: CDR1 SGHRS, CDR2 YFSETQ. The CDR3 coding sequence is TGCGCCAGCAGCTTGCAGGGAATGAGCGGAAACACCATATATTTT. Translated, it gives CASSLQGMSGNTIYF.